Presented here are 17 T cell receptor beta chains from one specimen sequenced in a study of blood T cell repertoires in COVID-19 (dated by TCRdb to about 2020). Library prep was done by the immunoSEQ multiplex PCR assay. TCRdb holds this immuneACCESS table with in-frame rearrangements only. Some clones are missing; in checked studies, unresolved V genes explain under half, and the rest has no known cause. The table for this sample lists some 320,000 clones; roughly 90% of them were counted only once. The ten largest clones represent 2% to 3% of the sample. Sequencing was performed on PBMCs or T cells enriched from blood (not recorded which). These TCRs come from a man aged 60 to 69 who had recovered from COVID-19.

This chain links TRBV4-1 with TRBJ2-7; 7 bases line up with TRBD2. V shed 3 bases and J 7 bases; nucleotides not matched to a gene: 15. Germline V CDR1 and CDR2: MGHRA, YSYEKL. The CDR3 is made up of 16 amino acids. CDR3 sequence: CASSQRASGGGEEQYF. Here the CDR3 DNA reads TGCGCCAGCAGCCAGCGGGCTAGCGGAGGCGGCGAAGAGCAGTACTTC.

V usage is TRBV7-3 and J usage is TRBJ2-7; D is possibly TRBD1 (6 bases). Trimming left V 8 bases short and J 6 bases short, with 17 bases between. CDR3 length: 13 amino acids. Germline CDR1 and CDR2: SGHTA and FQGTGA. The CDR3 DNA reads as TGTGCCAGCTCTACAGGGTCGGGGAGCGAGCAGTACTTC. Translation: CASSTGSGSEQYF. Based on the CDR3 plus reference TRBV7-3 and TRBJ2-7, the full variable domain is GAGVSQTPSNKVTEKGKYVELRCDPISGHTALYWYRQSLGQGPEFLIYFQGTGAADDSGLPNDRFFAVRPEGSVSTLKIQRTERGDSAVYLCASSTGSGSEQYFGPGTRLTVT.

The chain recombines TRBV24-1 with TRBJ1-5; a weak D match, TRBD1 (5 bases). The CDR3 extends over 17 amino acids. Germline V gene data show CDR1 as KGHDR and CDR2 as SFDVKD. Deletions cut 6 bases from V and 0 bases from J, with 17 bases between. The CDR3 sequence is CATSPLAGRNSNQPQHF. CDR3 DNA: TGTGCCACCAGTCCCCTCGCGGGACGCAATAGCAATCAGCCCCAGCATTTT.

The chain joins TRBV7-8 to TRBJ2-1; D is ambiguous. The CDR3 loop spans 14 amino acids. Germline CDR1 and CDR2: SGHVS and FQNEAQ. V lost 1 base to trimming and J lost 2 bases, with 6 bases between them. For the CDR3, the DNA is TGTGCCAGCAGCTTAGTTGAGACCTACAATGAGCAGTTCTTC. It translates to CASSLVETYNEQFF.

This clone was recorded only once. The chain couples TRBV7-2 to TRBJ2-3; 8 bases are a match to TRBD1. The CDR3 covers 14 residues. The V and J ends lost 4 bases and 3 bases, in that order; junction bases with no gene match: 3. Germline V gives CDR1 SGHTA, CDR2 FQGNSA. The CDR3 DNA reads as TGTGCCAGCAGCTCGCGACAGGGGACAGATACGCAGTATTTT. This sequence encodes CASSSRQGTDTQYF. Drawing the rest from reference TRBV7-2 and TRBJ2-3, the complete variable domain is GAGVSQSPSNKVTEKGKDVELRCDPISGHTALYWYRQSLGQGLEFLIYFQGNSAPDKSGLPSDRFSAERTGGSVSTLTIQRTQQEDSAVYLCASSSRQGTDTQYFGPGTRLTVL.

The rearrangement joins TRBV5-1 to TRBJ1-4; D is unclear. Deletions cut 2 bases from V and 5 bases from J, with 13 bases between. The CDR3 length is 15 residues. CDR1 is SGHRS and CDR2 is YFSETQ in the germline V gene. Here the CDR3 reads CASSFGGKKNEKLFF. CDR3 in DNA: TGCGCCAGCAGCTTCGGTGGTAAGAAAAATGAAAAACTGTTTTTT.

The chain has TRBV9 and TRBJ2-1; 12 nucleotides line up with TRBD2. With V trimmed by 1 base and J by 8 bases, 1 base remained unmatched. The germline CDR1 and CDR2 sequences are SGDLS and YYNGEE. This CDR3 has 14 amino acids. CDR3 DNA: TGTGCCAGCAGCGTACGACTAGCGGGGGATGAGCAGTTCTTC. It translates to CASSVRLAGDEQFF. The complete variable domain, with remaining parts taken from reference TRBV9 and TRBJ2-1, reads DSGVTQTPKHLITATGQRVTLRCSPRSGDLSVYWYQQSLDQGLQFLIQYYNGEERAKGNILERFSAQQFPDLHSELNLSSLELGDSALYFCASSVRLAGDEQFFGPGTRLTVL.

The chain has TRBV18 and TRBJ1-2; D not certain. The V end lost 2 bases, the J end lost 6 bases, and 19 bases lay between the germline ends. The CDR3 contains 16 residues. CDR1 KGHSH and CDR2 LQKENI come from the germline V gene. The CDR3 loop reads CASSPVAVETADGYTF. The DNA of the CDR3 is TGTGCCAGCTCACCAGTAGCAGTAGAGACGGCAGATGGCTACACCTTC.

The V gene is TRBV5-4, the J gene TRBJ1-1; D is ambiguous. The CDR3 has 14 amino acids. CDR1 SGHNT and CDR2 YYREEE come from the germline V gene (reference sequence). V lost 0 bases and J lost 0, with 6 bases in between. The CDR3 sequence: CASSLGALNTEAFF. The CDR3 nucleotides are TGTGCCAGCAGCTTGGGTGCGTTGAACACTGAAGCTTTCTTT.

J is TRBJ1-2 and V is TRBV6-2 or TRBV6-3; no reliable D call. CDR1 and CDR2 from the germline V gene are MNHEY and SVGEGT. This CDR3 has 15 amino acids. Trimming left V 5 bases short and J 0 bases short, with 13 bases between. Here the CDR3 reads CASSEGGGSNYGYTF. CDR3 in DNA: TGTGCCAGCAGTGAGGGCGGAGGATCTAACTATGGCTACACCTTC.

CDR3 DNA: TGTGCCAGCAGTGGAGACAGGGGCTCCTACAATGAGCAGTTCTTC. Its protein product is CASSGDRGSYNEQFF. The chain links TRBV2 to TRBJ2-1; 8 positions match TRBD1. The V segment lost 4 bases and the J segment 0 bases; nucleotides outside the gene matches: 2. This CDR3 region has 15 residues. The germline CDR1 and CDR2 sequences are SNHLY and FYNNEI.

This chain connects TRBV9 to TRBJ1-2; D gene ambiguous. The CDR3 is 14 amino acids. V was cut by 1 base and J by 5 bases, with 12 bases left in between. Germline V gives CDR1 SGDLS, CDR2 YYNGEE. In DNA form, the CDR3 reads TGTGCCAGCAGCGTATTATCACACATATATGGCTACACCTTC. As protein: CASSVLSHIYGYTF.

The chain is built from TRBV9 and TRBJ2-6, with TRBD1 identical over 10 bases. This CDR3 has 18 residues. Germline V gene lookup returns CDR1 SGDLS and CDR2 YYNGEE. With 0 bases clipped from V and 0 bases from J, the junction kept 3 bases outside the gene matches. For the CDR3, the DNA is TGTGCCAGCAGCGTAGTTGGGACAGGGGACTCTGGGGCCAACGTCCTGACTTTC. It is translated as CASSVVGTGDSGANVLTF.

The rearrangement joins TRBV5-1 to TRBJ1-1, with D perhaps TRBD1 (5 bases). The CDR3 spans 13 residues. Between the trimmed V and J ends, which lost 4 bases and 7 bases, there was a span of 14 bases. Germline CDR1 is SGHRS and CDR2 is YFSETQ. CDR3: CASSPTAPSEAFF. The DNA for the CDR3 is TGCGCCAGCAGCCCGACAGCACCCAGTGAAGCTTTCTTT.

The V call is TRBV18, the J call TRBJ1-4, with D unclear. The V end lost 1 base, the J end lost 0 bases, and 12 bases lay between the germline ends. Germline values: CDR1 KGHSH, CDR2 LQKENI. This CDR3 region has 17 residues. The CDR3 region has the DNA TGTGCCAGCTCACCACGCGGGAGGGCCTCAACTAATGAAAAACTGTTTTTT. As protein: CASSPRGRASTNEKLFF.

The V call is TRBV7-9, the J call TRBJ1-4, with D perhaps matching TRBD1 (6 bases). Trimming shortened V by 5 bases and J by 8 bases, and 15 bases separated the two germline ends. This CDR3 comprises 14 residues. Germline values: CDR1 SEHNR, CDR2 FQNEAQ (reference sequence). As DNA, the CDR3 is TGTGCCAGCAGCACGGCGGGGGGCGGCGAAAAACTGTTTTTT. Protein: CASSTAGGGEKLFF. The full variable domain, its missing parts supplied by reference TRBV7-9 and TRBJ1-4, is DTGVSQNPRHKITKRGQNVTFRCDPISEHNRLYWYRQTLGQGPEFLTYFQNEAQLEKSRLLSDRFSAERPKGSFSTLEIQRTEQGDSAMYLCASSTAGGGEKLFFGSGTQLSVL.

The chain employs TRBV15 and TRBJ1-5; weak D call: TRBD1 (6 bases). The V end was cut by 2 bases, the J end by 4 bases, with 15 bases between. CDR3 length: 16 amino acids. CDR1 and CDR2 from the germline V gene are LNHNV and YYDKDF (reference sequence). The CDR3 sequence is CATSRRNRDINQPQHF. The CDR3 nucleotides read TGTGCCACCAGCAGACGAAACCGGGACATAAATCAGCCCCAGCATTTT.